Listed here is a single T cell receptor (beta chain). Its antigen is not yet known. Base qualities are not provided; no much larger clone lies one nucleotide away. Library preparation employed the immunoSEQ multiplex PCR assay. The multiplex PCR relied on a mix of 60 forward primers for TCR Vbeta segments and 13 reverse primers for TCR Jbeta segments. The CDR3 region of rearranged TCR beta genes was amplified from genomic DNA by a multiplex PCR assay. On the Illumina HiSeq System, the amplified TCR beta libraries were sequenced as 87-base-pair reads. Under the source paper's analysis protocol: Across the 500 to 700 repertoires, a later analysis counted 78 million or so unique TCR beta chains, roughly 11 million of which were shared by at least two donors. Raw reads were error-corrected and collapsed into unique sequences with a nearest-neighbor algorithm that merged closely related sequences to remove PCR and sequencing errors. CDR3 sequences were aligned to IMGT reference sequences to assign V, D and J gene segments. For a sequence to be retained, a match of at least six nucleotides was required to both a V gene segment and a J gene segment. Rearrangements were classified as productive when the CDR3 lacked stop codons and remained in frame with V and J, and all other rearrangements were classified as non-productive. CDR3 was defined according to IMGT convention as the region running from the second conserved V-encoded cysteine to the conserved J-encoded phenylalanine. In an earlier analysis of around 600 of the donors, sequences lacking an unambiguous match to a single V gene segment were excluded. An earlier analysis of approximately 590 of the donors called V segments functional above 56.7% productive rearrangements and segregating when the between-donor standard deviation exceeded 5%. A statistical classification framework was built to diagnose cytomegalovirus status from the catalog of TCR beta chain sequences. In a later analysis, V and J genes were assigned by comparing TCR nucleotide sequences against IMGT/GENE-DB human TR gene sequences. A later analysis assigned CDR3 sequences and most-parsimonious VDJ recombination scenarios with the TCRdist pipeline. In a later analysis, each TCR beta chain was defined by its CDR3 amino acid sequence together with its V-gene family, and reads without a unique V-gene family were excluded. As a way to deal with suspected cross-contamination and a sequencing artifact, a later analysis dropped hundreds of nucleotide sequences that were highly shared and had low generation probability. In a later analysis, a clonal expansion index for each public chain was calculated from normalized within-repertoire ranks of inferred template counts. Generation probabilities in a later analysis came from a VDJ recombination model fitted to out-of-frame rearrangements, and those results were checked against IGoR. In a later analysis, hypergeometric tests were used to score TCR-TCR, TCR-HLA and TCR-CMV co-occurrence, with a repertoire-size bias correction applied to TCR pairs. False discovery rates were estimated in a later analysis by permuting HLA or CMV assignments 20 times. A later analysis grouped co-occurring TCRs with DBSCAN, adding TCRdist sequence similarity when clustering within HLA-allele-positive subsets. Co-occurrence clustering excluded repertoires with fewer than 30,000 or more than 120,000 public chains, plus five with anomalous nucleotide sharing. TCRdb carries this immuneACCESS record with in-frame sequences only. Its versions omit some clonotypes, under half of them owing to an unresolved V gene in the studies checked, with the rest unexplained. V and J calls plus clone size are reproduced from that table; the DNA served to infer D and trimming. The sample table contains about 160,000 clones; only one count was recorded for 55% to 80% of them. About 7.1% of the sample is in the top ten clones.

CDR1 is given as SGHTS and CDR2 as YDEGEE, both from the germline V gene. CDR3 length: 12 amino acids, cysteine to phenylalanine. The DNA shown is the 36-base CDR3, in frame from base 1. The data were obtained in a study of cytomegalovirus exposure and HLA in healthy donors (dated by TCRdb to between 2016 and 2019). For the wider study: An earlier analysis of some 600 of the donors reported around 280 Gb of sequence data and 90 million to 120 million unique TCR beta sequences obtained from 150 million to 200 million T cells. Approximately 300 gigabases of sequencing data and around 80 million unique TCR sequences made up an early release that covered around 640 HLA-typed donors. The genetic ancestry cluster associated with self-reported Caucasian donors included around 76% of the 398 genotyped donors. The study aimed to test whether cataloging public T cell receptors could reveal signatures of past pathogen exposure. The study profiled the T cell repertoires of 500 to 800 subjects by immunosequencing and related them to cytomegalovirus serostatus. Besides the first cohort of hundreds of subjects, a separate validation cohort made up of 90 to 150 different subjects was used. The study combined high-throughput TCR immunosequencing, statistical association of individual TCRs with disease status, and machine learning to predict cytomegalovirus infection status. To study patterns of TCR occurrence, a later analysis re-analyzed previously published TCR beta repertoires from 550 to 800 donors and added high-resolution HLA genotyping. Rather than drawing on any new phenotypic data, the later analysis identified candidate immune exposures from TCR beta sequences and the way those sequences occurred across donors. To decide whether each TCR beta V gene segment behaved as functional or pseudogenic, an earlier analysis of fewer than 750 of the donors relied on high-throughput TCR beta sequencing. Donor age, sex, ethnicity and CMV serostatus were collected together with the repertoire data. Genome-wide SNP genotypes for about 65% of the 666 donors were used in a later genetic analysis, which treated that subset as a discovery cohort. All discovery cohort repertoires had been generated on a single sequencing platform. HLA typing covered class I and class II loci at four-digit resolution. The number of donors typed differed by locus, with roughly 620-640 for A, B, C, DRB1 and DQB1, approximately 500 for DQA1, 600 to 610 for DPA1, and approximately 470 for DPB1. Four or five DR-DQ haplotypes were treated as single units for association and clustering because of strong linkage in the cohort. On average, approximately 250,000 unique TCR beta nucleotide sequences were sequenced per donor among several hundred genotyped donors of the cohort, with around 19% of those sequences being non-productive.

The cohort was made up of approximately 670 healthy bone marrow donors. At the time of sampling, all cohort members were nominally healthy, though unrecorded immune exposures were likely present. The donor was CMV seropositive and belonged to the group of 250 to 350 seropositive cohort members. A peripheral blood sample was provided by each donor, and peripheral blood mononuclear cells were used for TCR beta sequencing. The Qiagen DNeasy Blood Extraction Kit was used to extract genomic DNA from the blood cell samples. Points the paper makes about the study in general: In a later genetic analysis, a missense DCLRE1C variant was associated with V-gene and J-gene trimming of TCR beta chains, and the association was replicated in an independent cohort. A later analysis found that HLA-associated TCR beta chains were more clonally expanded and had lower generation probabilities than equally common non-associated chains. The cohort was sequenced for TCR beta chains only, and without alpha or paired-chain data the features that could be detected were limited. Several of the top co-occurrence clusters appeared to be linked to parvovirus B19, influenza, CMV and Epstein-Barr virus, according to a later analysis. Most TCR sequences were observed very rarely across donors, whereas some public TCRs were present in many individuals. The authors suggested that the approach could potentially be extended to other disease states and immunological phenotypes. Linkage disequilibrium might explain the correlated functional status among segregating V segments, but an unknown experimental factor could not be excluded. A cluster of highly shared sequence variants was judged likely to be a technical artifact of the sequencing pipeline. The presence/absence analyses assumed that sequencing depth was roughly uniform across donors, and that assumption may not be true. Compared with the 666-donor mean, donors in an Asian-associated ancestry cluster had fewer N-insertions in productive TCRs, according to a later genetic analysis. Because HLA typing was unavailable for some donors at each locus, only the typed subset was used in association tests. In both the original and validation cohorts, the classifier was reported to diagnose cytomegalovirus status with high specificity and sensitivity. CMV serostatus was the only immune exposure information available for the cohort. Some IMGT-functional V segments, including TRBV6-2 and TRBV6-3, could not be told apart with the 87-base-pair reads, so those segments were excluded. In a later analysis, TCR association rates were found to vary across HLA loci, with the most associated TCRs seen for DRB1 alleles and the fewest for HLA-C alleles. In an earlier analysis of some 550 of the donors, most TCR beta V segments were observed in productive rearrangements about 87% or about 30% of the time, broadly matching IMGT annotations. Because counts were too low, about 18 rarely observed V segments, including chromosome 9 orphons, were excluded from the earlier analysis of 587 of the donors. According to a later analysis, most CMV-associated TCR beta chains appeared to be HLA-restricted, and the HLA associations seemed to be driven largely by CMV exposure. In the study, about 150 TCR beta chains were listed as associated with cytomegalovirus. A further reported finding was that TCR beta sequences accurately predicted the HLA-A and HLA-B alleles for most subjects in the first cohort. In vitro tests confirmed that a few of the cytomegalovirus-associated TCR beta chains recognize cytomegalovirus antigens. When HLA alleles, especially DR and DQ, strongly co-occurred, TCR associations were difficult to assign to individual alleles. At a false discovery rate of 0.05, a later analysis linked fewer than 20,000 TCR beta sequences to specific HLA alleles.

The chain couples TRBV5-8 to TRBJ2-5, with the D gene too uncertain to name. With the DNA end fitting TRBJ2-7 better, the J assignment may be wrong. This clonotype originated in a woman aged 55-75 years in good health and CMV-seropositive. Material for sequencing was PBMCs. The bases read TGTGCCAGCAGCCCCGGATACTACGAGCAGTACTTC. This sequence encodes CASSPGYYEQYF.